This T cell receptor (beta chain) was sequenced in a study of human T cells and chemical hapten exposure. Study summary: Patch tests containing 0.01% DPC, applied to the upper back, were read at 6 days. Study-wide points: Healthy people's immune response may differ from that of the donors, who had alopecia.

Time point reported: pre-sensitization, week 0. Described treatment: therapeutic diphenylcyclopropenone sensitization with weekly scalp DPC. This clonotype was seen ten or more times. What it binds is not known. A single record per CDR3 protein comes from TCRdb applying MiXCR to the RACE reads. The repertoire holds 65,000 to 70,000 distinct CDR3 sequences, with approximately 9.9% as singletons. CDR1 is KGHSH, CDR2 LQKENI, per germline. This CDR3 contains 16 residues. With 3 bases clipped from V and 3 bases from J, the junction kept 8 bases outside the gene matches. This chain joins TRBV18 and TRBJ1-2, with 9 bases fitting TRBD1. This TCR derives from a woman in her fifties or sixties with alopecia areata. Some clones in this sample may be carry-over from other donors' samples. Sequencing used whole blood, obtained in connection with sensitization to the hapten diphenylcyclopropenone (DPC). CDR3 region: CASSPSGQGEYYGYTF. The CDR3 DNA follows: TGTGCCAGCTCACCTTCGGGACAGGGTGAATACTATGGCTACACCTTC.